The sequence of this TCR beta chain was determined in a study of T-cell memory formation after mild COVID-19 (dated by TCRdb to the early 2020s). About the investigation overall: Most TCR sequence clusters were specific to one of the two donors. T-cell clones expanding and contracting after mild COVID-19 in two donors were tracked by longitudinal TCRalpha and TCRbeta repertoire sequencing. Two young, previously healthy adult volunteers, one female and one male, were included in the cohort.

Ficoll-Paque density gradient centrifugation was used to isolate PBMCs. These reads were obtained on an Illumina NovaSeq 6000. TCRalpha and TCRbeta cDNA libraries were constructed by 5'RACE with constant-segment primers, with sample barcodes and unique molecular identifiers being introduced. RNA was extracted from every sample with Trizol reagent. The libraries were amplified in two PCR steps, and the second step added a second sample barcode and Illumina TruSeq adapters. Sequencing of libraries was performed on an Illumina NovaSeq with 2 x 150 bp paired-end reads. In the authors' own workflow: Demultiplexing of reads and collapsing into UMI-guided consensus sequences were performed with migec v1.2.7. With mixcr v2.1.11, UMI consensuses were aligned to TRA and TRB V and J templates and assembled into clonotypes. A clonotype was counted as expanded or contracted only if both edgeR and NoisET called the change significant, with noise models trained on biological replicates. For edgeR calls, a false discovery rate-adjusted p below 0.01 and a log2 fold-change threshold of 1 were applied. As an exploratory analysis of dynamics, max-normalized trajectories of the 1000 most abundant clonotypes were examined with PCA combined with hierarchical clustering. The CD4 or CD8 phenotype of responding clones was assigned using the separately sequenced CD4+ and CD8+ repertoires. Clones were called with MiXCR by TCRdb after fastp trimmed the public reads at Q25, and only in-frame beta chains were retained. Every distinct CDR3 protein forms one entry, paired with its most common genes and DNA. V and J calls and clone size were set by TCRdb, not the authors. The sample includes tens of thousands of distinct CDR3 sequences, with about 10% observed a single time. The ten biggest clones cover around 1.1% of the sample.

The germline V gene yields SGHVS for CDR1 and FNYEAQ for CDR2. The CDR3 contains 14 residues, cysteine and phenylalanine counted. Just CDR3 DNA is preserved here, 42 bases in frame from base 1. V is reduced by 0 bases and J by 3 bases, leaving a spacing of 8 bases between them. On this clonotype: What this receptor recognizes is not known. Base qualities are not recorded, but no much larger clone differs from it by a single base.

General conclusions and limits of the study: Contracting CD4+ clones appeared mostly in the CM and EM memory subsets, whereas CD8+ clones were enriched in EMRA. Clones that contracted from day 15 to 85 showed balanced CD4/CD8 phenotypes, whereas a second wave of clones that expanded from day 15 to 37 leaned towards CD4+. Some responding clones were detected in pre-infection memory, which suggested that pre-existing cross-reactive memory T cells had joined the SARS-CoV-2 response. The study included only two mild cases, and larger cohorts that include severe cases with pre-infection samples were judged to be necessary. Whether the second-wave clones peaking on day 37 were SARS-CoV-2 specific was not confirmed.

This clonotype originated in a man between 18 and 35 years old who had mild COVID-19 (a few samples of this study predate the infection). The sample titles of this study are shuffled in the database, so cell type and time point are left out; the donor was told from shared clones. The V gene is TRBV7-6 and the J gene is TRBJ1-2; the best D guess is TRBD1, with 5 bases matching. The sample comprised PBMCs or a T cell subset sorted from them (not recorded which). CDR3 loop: CASSLAGQDYGYTF. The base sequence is TGTGCCAGCAGCTTAGCGGGGCAGGACTATGGCTACACCTTC.